This T cell receptor (beta chain) emerged from a study of blood T cell repertoires in COVID-19. Across the whole study: Whether acute or convalescent, the COVID-19 samples came from the United States, Italy and Spain. The analysed material was cDNA or gDNA that came from T cells, B-cell-depleted T cells, or PBMCs.

Per the study methods: Amplification of reference gene primers was used by the study to estimate nucleated cell counts. Assay used: immunoSEQ multiplex PCR; TCRdb lists only in-frame clones, some missing. The DNA gave D and trimming, while V, J and clone size come from that table. The sample lists fewer than 200,000 clones; roughly 90% were seen once. Seattle cases were enrolled at active infection and followed longitudinally. CDR1 is KGHSH, CDR2 LQKENI, per germline. Trimming removed 2 bases from V and 3 bases from J, with 12 bases in between. This CDR3 spans 15 amino acids. The rearrangement uses TRBV18 and TRBJ2-3; no clear D gene. The specimen sequenced was peripheral blood. This clonotype was sampled from a young man with COVID-19, enrolled during active disease. CDR3: CASSPRNFATDTQYF. Written as DNA, the CDR3 is TGTGCCAGCTCACCAAGAAACTTTGCTACAGATACGCAGTATTTT.